This record covers a single T cell receptor (beta chain). This specimen belongs to a study of CD8+ T cells in alopecia areata. Study context: Treated patients received severity scores based on the percentage of scalp area affected.

CDR1 is LNHDA and CDR2 is SQIVND in the germline V gene (reference sequence). The V end was cut by 3 bases, the J end by 0 bases, with 5 bases between. There are 13 residues in the CDR3. As to treatment: oral pan-JAK inhibitor, 5-10 mg twice daily. Sequencing relied on a cDNA template that was reverse transcribed from extracted RNA. Measured with immunoSEQ multiplex PCR; TCRdb has only the in-frame clones, and not every one. The data contain roughly 210,000 clones, roughly 40% of them singletons. This sample comprised CD4+ T cells sorted from blood, obtained between weeks 36 and 40, from a patient treated with tofacitinib. The rearrangement joins TRBV19 to TRBJ1-1; D remains unclear. The sequence derives from a human donor with alopecia areata. CDR3 sequence reads: CASSIGVNTEAFF. In DNA form, the CDR3 reads TGTGCCAGTAGTATCGGGGTGAACACTGAAGCTTTCTTT.